A single sample is the source of the 18 T cell receptor beta chains below, sequenced in a study of T-cell reconstitution after alpha-beta-depleted transplantation in children. Preparation of the TCRbeta library used unique molecular identifiers. Using its own MiXCR run on the PCR reads, TCRdb lists one record per CDR3 protein. The data contain about 540,000 distinct CDR3 sequences, around 20% of them singletons. The source material was PBMCs from the stem cell graft donor, sampled from the stem cell graft. These receptors all come from a human donor who donated a stem cell graft to a child with acute lymphoblastic leukemia.

The chain is built from TRBV3-1 and TRBJ2-4, with D perhaps TRBD1 (6 bases). CDR3 length: 14 residues. Trimming removed 2 bases from V and 8 bases from J, with 13 bases in between. Germline assignment: CDR1 LGHDT and CDR2 YNNKEL (reference sequence). CDR3 region: CASSQRGGRDIQYF. DNA for the CDR3: TGTGCCAGCAGCCAACGAGGGGGTCGTGACATTCAGTACTTC.

The table lists this clonotype with a few counts. The chain is built from TRBV5-1 and TRBJ1-2; D unclear. This CDR3 is 13 amino acids long. Germline V CDR1 and CDR2: SGHRS, YFSETQ. The ends were cut back, 4 bases at V and 4 bases at J, with 11 bases in the middle. CDR3 sequence: CASSPAGSYGYTF. CDR3 bases: TGCGCCAGCAGCCCAGCAGGCAGCTATGGCTACACCTTC.

This clonotype occurred a few times. The chain recombines TRBV7-9 with TRBJ1-1, with 9 bases that match TRBD1. V lost 7 bases and J lost 7; bases outside the gene matches: 10. CDR1 is SEHNR, CDR2 FQNEAQ, per germline (reference sequence). The CDR3 is 14 residues long. The CDR3 DNA is TGTGCCAGCACCGGGGACAGGGTCGTCTATGAAGCTTTCTTT. Its translation is CASTGDRVVYEAFF.

The rearrangement uses TRBV20-1 and TRBJ2-1, with TRBD2 identical over 12 bases. Germline CDR1 DFQATT, CDR2 SNEGSKA (reference sequence). The CDR3 extends over 15 amino acids. V shed 5 bases, J shed 8 bases, and the junction held 10 bases outside the gene matches. The CDR3 nucleotides read TGCAGTGCTCCTCAGACTAGCGGGAGATCCCATGAGCAGTTCTTC. The encoded protein is CSAPQTSGRSHEQFF.

The CDR3 reads CASSYQGFNSPLHF. In DNA, the CDR3 is TGTGCCAGCAGTTATCAGGGGTTCAATTCACCCCTCCACTTT. The gene calls are TRBV12-3 or TRBV12-4 and TRBJ1-6; possible D gene TRBD1, 6 bases. This CDR3 region has 14 residues. Deletions cut 4 bases from V and 7 bases from J, with 11 bases between.

In regard to this clonotype: A read error may explain this, as a much larger clone is one base away. This chain uses TRBV12-3 or TRBV12-4 with TRBJ1-1; D call uncertain. This CDR3 region has 12 residues. CDR3 nucleotides: TGTGCCAGCAGTTTAGTAGACACTGAAACTTTCTTT. It encodes CASSLVDTETFF.

This clonotype was found a few times. The chain links TRBV12-3 or TRBV12-4 to TRBJ2-5, with a weak D call TRBD2 (6 bases). CDR3 length: 13 residues. V lost 3 bases and J lost 5, with 10 bases in between. This CDR3 reads CASSFGGTETQYF. CDR3 bases: TGTGCCAGCAGTTTCGGCGGGACGGAGACCCAGTACTTC.

This clonotype has a handful of counts. The chain is built from TRBV29-1 and TRBJ1-1; 7 bases align to TRBD1. The J segment lost 4 bases and the V segment lost 7 bases, leaving 6 bases of the junction unmatched. The CDR3 has 12 amino acids. Per the germline V gene, CDR1 is SQVTM and CDR2 is ANQGSEA. Written as DNA, the CDR3 is TGCAGCGCCGGACAGGCGGTCACTGAAGCTTTCTTT. The encoded protein is CSAGQAVTEAFF.

This clonotype occurred a few times. The chain uses TRBV5-6 and TRBJ2-7, with a possible D match to TRBD2 (6 bases). Trimming stripped 6 bases from V and 1 base from J, with 20 bases between. Germline CDR1 is SGHDT and CDR2 is YYEEEE. The CDR3 loop spans 16 amino acids. This chain's CDR3 is CASTPWRGPLSYEQYF. Here the CDR3 DNA reads TGTGCCAGCACCCCCTGGAGGGGCCCGCTTTCCTACGAGCAGTACTTC.

The chain is built from TRBV7-8 and TRBJ2-7, with TRBD2 matching over 8 bases. CDR1 SGHVS and CDR2 FQNEAQ come from the germline V gene. CDR3 length: 20 amino acids. J was trimmed by 2 bases and V by 4 bases; bases with no gene match: 22. In nucleotides, the CDR3 is TGTGCCAGCAGCTCTCACAGGATTAGCGGGAATCTGGGGTCTCCCTACGAGCAGTACTTC. Translating gives CASSSHRISGNLGSPYEQYF.

This clonotype was found a few times. V is TRBV29-1 and J is TRBJ2-7; 7 bases fit TRBD1. Trimming removed 6 bases from V and 2 bases from J; junction bases left unmatched: 7. Germline V CDR1 and CDR2: SQVTM, ANQGSEA. This CDR3 is 13 amino acids long. Here the CDR3 reads CSVWGQRPYEQYF. The CDR3 bases are TGCAGCGTGTGGGGACAGAGACCCTACGAGCAGTACTTC.

The chain links TRBV12-3 or TRBV12-4 to TRBJ2-7; TRBD2 matches at 8 bases. V trimming: 0 bases; J trimming: 2 bases; junction bases outside the gene matches: 3. The CDR3 runs 15 residues. In nucleotides, the CDR3 is TGTGCCAGCAGTTTAGCTAGCGGGGTGGCCTACGAGCAGTACTTC. Residues: CASSLASGVAYEQYF.

The J gene is TRBJ2-7, the V gene TRBV5-1, with 11 nucleotides matching TRBD1. Trimming at V came to 0 bases and at J to 4 bases, leaving 6 bases not matched to a gene. CDR1 is SGHRS and CDR2 is YFSETQ in the germline V gene. CDR3 length: 16 residues. Here the CDR3 reads CASSLDPGQGVYEQYF. DNA for the CDR3: TGCGCCAGCAGCTTGGATCCGGGACAGGGGGTGTACGAGCAGTACTTC.

This chain links TRBV28 with TRBJ1-2; TRBD1 agrees at 7 bases. Germline values: CDR1 MDHEN, CDR2 SYDVKM. V lost 4 bases, J lost 9 bases, and 14 bases stayed unmatched. The CDR3 extends over 15 amino acids. The CDR3 region has the DNA TGTGCCAGCAGTTGGACAGGATCTCCAAGGGATAGCTACACCTTC. Translation gives CASSWTGSPRDSYTF.

The gene calls are TRBV13 and TRBJ2-3; a possible D gene is TRBD2 (6 bases). V lost 1 base to trimming and J lost 2 bases, with 22 bases between them. This CDR3 is 19 amino acids long. Germline CDR1 PRHDT, CDR2 FYEKMQ (reference sequence). Written as DNA, the CDR3 is TGTGCCAGCAGCTTAGAGGGCGGACTACCAACTTTTACCACAGATACGCAGTATTTT. Its protein product is CASSLEGGLPTFTTDTQYF. Full variable domain (remainder filled in from reference TRBV13 and TRBJ2-3): AAGVIQSPRHLIKEKRETATLKCYPIPRHDTVYWYQQGPGQDPQFLISFYEKMQSDKGSIPDRFSAQQFSDYHSELNMSSLELGDSALYFCASSLEGGLPTFTTDTQYFGPGTRLTVL.

The chain is built from TRBV20-1 and TRBJ1-5; D gene unclear. V lost 1 base to trimming and J lost 2 bases, with 12 bases between them. The CDR3 is 15 amino acids. Germline V gene sequence: CDR1 DFQATT, CDR2 SNEGSKA (reference sequence). Written as DNA, the CDR3 is TGCAGTGCTAGAGCAGGCCCGGGTGGCAATCAGCCCCAGCATTTT. Translated: CSARAGPGGNQPQHF.

This chain uses TRBV20-1 with TRBJ2-1; no clear D. Trimming took 3 bases from V and 3 from J, leaving 9 bases between them. The CDR3 extends over 13 amino acids. Germline V lookup: CDR1 DFQATT, CDR2 SNEGSKA (reference sequence). CDR3 sequence: CSASTGYYNEQFF. The CDR3 region has the DNA TGCAGTGCTAGTACGGGTTACTACAATGAGCAGTTCTTC.

V gene TRBV29-1 combines with J gene TRBJ1-5; D gene ambiguous. Germline assignment: CDR1 SQVTM and CDR2 ANQGSEA. CDR3 length: 13 residues. Trimming removed 4 bases at V and 0 bases at J, with 7 bases between. The CDR3: CSVGFNSNQPQHF. The DNA for the CDR3 is TGCAGCGTTGGTTTTAATAGCAATCAGCCCCAGCATTTT.